The present entry profiles one T cell receptor beta chain with its context. This sample was included in a study of blood T cell repertoires in COVID-19. Across the whole study: Samples came from the United States, Italy and Spain, spanning acute and convalescent COVID-19. The analysed material was cDNA or gDNA that came from T cells, B-cell-depleted T cells, or PBMCs.

The CDR3 totals 16 residues. Germline values: CDR1 MGHRA, CDR2 YSYEKL. The trim removed 0 bases at V and 8 bases at J, leaving 12 bases unmatched. The method was immunoSEQ multiplex PCR; TCRdb's version includes in-frame clones alone and lacks a portion of them. In the table there are about 130,000 clones, about four fifths of which are singletons. The receptor comes from a man in his forties or fifties with active or convalescent COVID-19. The material sequenced was peripheral blood. The rearrangement links TRBV4-1 to TRBJ1-2; 7 nucleotides align to TRBD1. The CDR3 sequence: CASSQDTAQGVRGYTF. For the CDR3, the DNA is TGCGCCAGCAGCCAAGATACGGCGCAGGGGGTAAGGGGCTACACCTTC.